This T cell receptor beta chain was observed in a study of tumor-infiltrating lymphocytes in primary liver carcinoma. Germline DNA was also extracted, with blood RNA taken from unsorted whole blood. This CDR3 is built from 15 residues. The germline V gene encodes CDR1 SGHAT and CDR2 FQDESV (reference sequence). With a constant-region primer, TCR beta cDNA was made from around 530 ng of total RNA. TCR beta libraries came from three nested multiplex PCR rounds using slightly modified ARM-PCR. A C-beta reverse primer was combined with TRBV1-TRBV30 forward primers in the first two PCR rounds, and each round had ten to eleven cycles. A single record per CDR3 protein comes from TCRdb applying MiXCR to the multiplex PCR reads. The sample shows about 180,000 distinct CDR3 sequences, 60% of them seen only once. As to this clonotype: Its ends do not fully match the called genes, so a read error is possible.

The chain employs TRBV11-1 and TRBJ2-2; 9 nucleotides align to TRBD1. The TCR originated in a man aged 35 to 55 with primary liver carcinoma and hepatitis B virus infection. The material sequenced was peripheral blood. CDR3 sequence: CTSSLGQGPTGELFF. The CDR3 DNA sequence: TGTACCAGCAGCCTTGGACAGGGGCCCACCGGGGAGCTGTTTTTT.